This is a list of T cell receptor beta chains from one sample in a study of cytotoxic CD8 clonotypes in ibrutinib-treated CLL. Generated by immunoSEQ multiplex PCR, the TCRdb table keeps only in-frame clones and is missing some. The table records some 200,000 clones, just over 70% of them present only once. This specimen consisted of PBMCs, obtained after 12 months of ibrutinib treatment. The receptor set was obtained from a human donor with chronic lymphocytic leukemia. Each CDR3 is given with its conserved first and last residue. A D gene is named only where the DNA matches it firmly. Where a row states a size, it is once, few, many or the class of an expanded clone; other rows omit it.

11	TRBJ2-1	.	.	TRBV7-9	CASSARDEQFF	TGTGCCAGCAGCGCGAGGGATGAGCAGTTCTTC
14	TRBJ2-5	.	.	TRBV5-1	CASTLGGGDETQYF	TGCGCCAGCACTCTGGGCGGGGGCGATGAGACCCAGTACTTC
15	TRBJ2-7	TRBD1	few	TRBV6-1	CASRGQVETRNEQYF	TGTGCCAGCAGGGGACAGGTGGAAACCAGGAACGAGCAGTACTTC
14	TRBJ2-3	TRBD2	many	TRBV4-3	CASSLGSGRDTQYF	TGCGCCAGCAGCCTGGGAAGCGGGAGAGATACGCAGTATTTT
16	TRBJ1-2	.	.	TRBV5-1	CASSRGGGEPNYGYTF	TGCGCCAGCAGCCGCGGGGGAGGGGAACCCAACTATGGCTACACCTTC
15	TRBJ1-6	TRBD1	.	TRBV6-5	CASTDRDRTHSPLHF	TGTGCCAGCACTGACCGGGACAGGACTCATTCACCCCTCCACTTT
12	TRBJ1-2	.	few	TRBV15	CATSLTNYGYTF	TGTGCCACCAGCCTGACTAACTATGGCTACACCTTC
14	TRBJ2-3	.	.	TRBV9	CASSVDLLVDTQYF	TGTGCCAGCAGCGTGGACCTCCTGGTCGATACGCAGTATTTT
14	TRBJ1-1	.	.	TRBV11-2	CASSLDYGPVLAFF	TGTGCCAGCAGCTTAGATTATGGGCCAGTCTTGGCTTTCTTT
14	TRBJ1-5	.	.	TRBV5-5	CASSFIPADQPQHF	TGTGCCAGCAGCTTCATACCAGCCGATCAGCCCCAGCATTTT
13	TRBJ1-5	.	once	TRBV30	CAWSRGNNQPQHF	TGTGCCTGGAGTCGGGGAAACAATCAGCCCCAGCATTTT
12	TRBJ2-1	TRBD2	.	TRBV7-8	CASSRLAGGQFF	TGTGCCAGCAGCCGACTAGCGGGGGGGCAGTTCTTC
14	TRBJ2-7	.	few	TRBV30	CAWSVIQGPYEQYF	TGTGCCTGGAGTGTAATTCAGGGGCCCTACGAGCAGTACTTC
13	TRBJ1-1	.	.	TRBV25-1	CASSEYGGGGAFF	TGTGCCAGCAGTGAATATGGGGGGGGAGGGGCTTTCTTT
13	TRBJ1-2	.	few	TRBV2	CASSDQVAYGYTF	TGTGCCAGCAGTGACCAAGTTGCCTATGGCTACACCTTC
13	TRBJ1-2	.	.	TRBV7-3	CASSIQGIYGYTF	TGTGCCAGCAGCATACAGGGAATCTATGGCTACACCTTC
12	TRBJ1-3	.	.	TRBV29-1	CSVAVPGNTIYF	TGCAGCGTTGCTGTCCCTGGAAACACCATATATTTT
14	TRBJ1-2	TRBD1	.	TRBV9	CASSHRGPFGGYTF	TGTGCCAGCAGCCACAGGGGGCCCTTCGGTGGCTACACCTTC
11	TRBJ2-2	.	once	TRBV30	CAWSTPGELFF	TGTGCCTGGAGTACACCCGGGGAGCTGTTTTTT
16	TRBJ1-5	.	.	TRBV5-1	CASSLAGSYSNQPQHF	TGCGCCAGCAGCTTGGCGGGCAGCTATAGCAATCAGCCCCAGCATTTT
13	TRBJ2-5	.	.	TRBV4-3	CASSQDPRGNQYF	TGCGCCAGCAGCCAAGATCCCCGGGGAAACCAGTACTTC
15	TRBJ2-7	.	.	TRBV5-5	CASSPTAGSSYEQYF	TGTGCCAGCAGCCCAACCGCGGGGAGCTCCTACGAGCAGTACTTC
12	TRBJ2-5	.	.	TRBV28	CASSPRQETQYF	TGTGCCAGCAGTCCGAGACAAGAGACCCAGTACTTC
15	TRBJ2-5	TRBD2	.	TRBV6-5	CASSPVAGGRETQYF	TGTGCCAGCAGTCCCGTAGCGGGAGGGCGGGAGACCCAGTACTTC
19	TRBJ2-5	TRBD1	.	TRBV28	CASSSHLRGQGQRRETQYF	TGTGCCAGCAGCAGCCACCTTCGGGGACAGGGGCAGAGAAGGGAGACCCAGTACTTC
12	TRBJ2-7	.	.	TRBV25-1	CASSEYPYEQYF	TGTGCCAGCAGTGAATACCCCTACGAGCAGTACTTC
15	TRBJ1-2	TRBD1	.	TRBV9	CASSPGGLKDYGYTF	TGTGCCAGCAGCCCAGGGGGACTCAAGGACTATGGCTACACCTTC
16	TRBJ2-6	TRBD1	.	TRBV28	CASSTQGAAGANVLTF	TGTGCCAGCAGTACCCAGGGGGCCGCTGGGGCCAACGTCCTGACTTTC
15	TRBJ2-1	.	few	TRBV9	CASSVGGASYNEQFF	TGTGCCAGCAGCGTAGGGGGGGCCTCCTACAATGAGCAGTTCTTC
16	TRBJ1-1	.	.	TRBV30	CAWSVPPPLANTEAFF	TGTGCCTGGAGTGTCCCCCCACCCTTAGCGAACACTGAAGCTTTCTTT
13	TRBJ1-2	.	.	TRBV6-5	CASSYRLWDGYTF	TGTGCCAGCAGTTATCGGCTCTGGGATGGCTACACCTTC
16	TRBJ1-5	.	.	TRBV6-6	CANSLGHKGRNQPQHF	TGTGCCAACAGCCTCGGACACAAAGGGCGCAATCAGCCCCAGCATTTT
17	TRBJ1-5	.	.	TRBV29-1	CSVEDKAGKVGNQPQHF	TGCAGCGTTGAAGATAAGGCAGGGAAGGTCGGGAATCAGCCCCAGCATTTT
16	TRBJ1-2	TRBD1	.	TRBV30	CAWRGTGTGFRYGYTF	TGTGCCTGGAGAGGGACCGGGACAGGGTTTCGCTATGGCTACACCTTC
13	TRBJ1-3	.	.	TRBV30	CAWSLNSGNTIYF	TGTGCCTGGAGTTTGAACTCTGGAAACACCATATATTTT
12	TRBJ2-7	.	.	TRBV2	CASEAGVNEQYF	TGTGCCAGCGAAGCCGGGGTTAACGAGCAGTACTTC
16	TRBJ2-7	.	many	TRBV29-1	CSARGLWRGSSYEQYF	TGCAGCGCCCGAGGTTTGTGGAGGGGAAGCTCCTACGAGCAGTACTTC
15	TRBJ2-2	.	.	TRBV5-6	CASSKGTLNTGELFF	TGTGCCAGCAGCAAAGGGACACTCAACACCGGGGAGCTGTTTTTT
16	TRBJ2-1	TRBD2	.	TRBV7-2	CASSRNLAGVSNEQFF	TGTGCCAGCAGCCGTAATCTTGCGGGAGTTTCCAATGAGCAGTTCTTC
16	TRBJ1-2	.	.	TRBV7-6	CASSSIPGLTNYGYTF	TGTGCCAGCAGCTCTATACCGGGCCTCACTAACTATGGCTACACCTTC
16	TRBJ2-3	.	.	TRBV5-4	CASSFKSSSSTDTQYF	TGTGCCAGCAGCTTTAAGTCTTCCAGTAGCACAGATACGCAGTATTTT
14	TRBJ2-7	TRBD1	.	TRBV7-8	CASSARGSPVVQYF	TGTGCCAGCAGTGCCAGGGGGTCCCCAGTTGTGCAGTACTTC
15	TRBJ2-3	TRBD2	.	TRBV27	CASSSLAGGTDTQYF	TGTGCCAGCAGTTCATTAGCGGGAGGGACAGATACGCAGTATTTT
14	TRBJ1-3	.	.	TRBV15	CATSRVFSGNTIYF	TGTGCCACCAGCAGAGTGTTCTCTGGAAACACCATATATTTT
18	TRBJ2-2	TRBD2	.	TRBV19	CASSIALAGVIWAGELFF	TGTGCCAGTAGTATCGCACTAGCGGGAGTAATTTGGGCCGGGGAGCTGTTTTTT
12	TRBJ2-5	.	.	TRBV6-5	CASSYEQETQYF	TGTGCCAGCAGTTACGAGCAAGAGACCCAGTACTTC
16	TRBJ1-5	.	.	TRBV12-5	CASGEDSLYSNQPQHF	TGTGCTAGTGGGGAGGACAGCCTCTATAGCAATCAGCCCCAGCATTTT
15	TRBJ1-2	.	.	TRBV19	CASTAMGLVNYGYTF	TGTGCCAGTACCGCGATGGGACTCGTAAACTATGGCTACACCTTC
14	TRBJ2-7	.	.	TRBV14	CASRQQGLVGEQYF	TGTGCCAGCAGGCAACAGGGCCTGGTGGGGGAGCAGTACTTC
14	TRBJ2-4	TRBD1	.	TRBV4-2	CASSQGGQGNIQYF	TGTGCCAGCAGCCAAGGGGGACAGGGAAACATTCAGTACTTC
16	TRBJ1-2	.	many	TRBV18	CASSPQGVGLNYGYTF	TGTGCCAGCTCACCCCAGGGAGTGGGGTTAAACTATGGCTACACCTTC
14	TRBJ1-2	TRBD1	.	TRBV19	CASSSGTGNYGYTF	TGTGCCAGTAGTTCCGGGACAGGGAACTATGGCTACACCTTC
13	TRBJ1-2	TRBD1	few	TRBV6-5	CAIAGGRDRGYTF	TGTGCCATCGCAGGGGGCAGGGATCGCGGCTACACCTTC
13	TRBJ1-1	.	many	TRBV5-1	CASVGSMNTEAFF	TGCGCCAGCGTAGGATCGATGAACACTGAAGCTTTCTTT
14	TRBJ2-5	.	.	TRBV6-5	CASKYGRTQETQYF	TGTGCCAGCAAATACGGACGTACGCAAGAGACCCAGTACTTC
13	TRBJ1-2	.	once	TRBV12-5	CASGRDGNYGYTF	TGTGCTAGTGGTCGGGACGGGAACTATGGCTACACCTTC
15	TRBJ2-7	TRBD1	.	TRBV6-5	CASSSRGQGAYEQYF	TGTGCCAGCAGTTCGCGAGGACAGGGTGCCTACGAGCAGTACTTC
17	TRBJ2-1	.	.	TRBV30	CAWSGDGRRNEFNEQFF	TGTGCCTGGAGTGGGGATGGGAGGCGGAACGAGTTCAATGAGCAGTTCTTC
18	TRBJ1-3	.	.	TRBV4-1	CASSQDAPSNVGGNTIYF	TGCGCCAGCAGCCAAGATGCCCCCTCTAACGTGGGGGGAAACACCATATATTTT